Shown below are 9 T cell receptor beta chains from a single sample sequenced in a study of radiotherapy plus CTLA-4 blockade in lung cancer. Clones were read by immunoSEQ multiplex PCR, and TCRdb kept only the in-frame ones, dropping some. The sample has approximately 94,000 clones, approximately 82% seen once; the top ten hold 25%. Sequencing was performed on peripheral blood, taken from a patient treated with radiotherapy plus ipilimumab. These receptor sequences come from a human donor with non-small cell lung cancer that progressed on radiotherapy plus ipilimumab.

This clone was found a few times. This sequence joins TRBV4-1 and TRBJ2-3, with TRBD1 matching 7 bases. V gave up 1 base and J gave up 11 bases; unmatched junction bases: 6. Germline loops: CDR1 MGHRA, CDR2 YSYEKL. This CDR3 spans 13 amino acids. DNA for the CDR3: TGCGCCAGCAGCCAAGGCTTGGCAGGGGGGCAGTATTTT. This gives the protein CASSQGLAGGQYF.

The sample holds a few counts of this clone. The chain recombines TRBV28 with TRBJ2-7; 7 bases map to TRBD2. Germline CDR1 reads MDHEN; CDR2 reads SYDVKM. The CDR3 is made up of 13 amino acids. V shed 10 bases, J shed 3 bases, and the junction held 9 bases outside the gene matches. The CDR3 loop is CAIGAGTGYEQYF. DNA of the CDR3: TGTGCCATAGGAGCGGGGACGGGCTACGAGCAGTACTTC.

The chain links TRBV27 to TRBJ1-4; 7 positions agree with TRBD1. The CDR3 runs 14 residues. The junction had 9 bases not matched to a gene; V was cut back by 6 bases and J by 8 bases. The germline gives CDR1 MNHEY, CDR2 SMNVEV (reference sequence). CDR3 region: CASRETGREEKLFF. The DNA of the CDR3 is TGTGCCAGCAGGGAGACAGGGAGGGAAGAAAAACTGTTTTTT.

V usage is TRBV27 and J usage is TRBJ1-5; D unresolved. The length of the CDR3 is 14 residues. Trimming took 8 bases from V and 6 from J, leaving 17 bases between them. Germline CDR1 is MNHEY and CDR2 is SMNVEV (reference sequence). The DNA of the CDR3 is TGTGCCAGCTACCCGACGGGCTGGGGTCAGCCCCAGCATTTT. It encodes CASYPTGWGQPQHF.

V and J are TRBV6-1 and TRBJ2-1; D uncertain. CDR3 length: 13 amino acids. Between the trimmed V and J ends, which lost 6 bases and 5 bases, there was a span of 11 bases. The germline CDR1 and CDR2 sequences are MNHNS and SASEGT. In DNA form, the CDR3 reads TGTGCCAGCAGCCCCGTCGGAAACAATGAGCAGTTCTTC. Its protein is CASSPVGNNEQFF.

V and J are TRBV27 and TRBJ2-3; 14 nucleotides agree with TRBD2. V was pared by 5 bases and J by 4 bases, with 5 bases of the junction left unmatched. Looked up from germline, CDR1 is MNHEY and CDR2 is SMNVEV (reference sequence). This CDR3 spans 16 amino acids. This CDR3 is CASSPLTSGRADTQYF. Written as DNA, the CDR3 is TGTGCCAGCAGTCCCCTGACTAGCGGGAGGGCAGATACGCAGTATTTT.

The chain employs TRBV2 and TRBJ2-7; a possible D gene is TRBD2 (6 bases). The V end was cut by 6 bases, the J end by 3 bases, with 15 bases between. Germline V gene lookup returns CDR1 SNHLY and CDR2 FYNNEI. The CDR3 length is 14 residues. The CDR3 region is CASRAGTAYYEQYV. The CDR3 coding sequence is TGTGCCAGCAGGGCGGGGACCGCCTACTACGAGCAGTACGTC.

This clone appeared a few times. The V call is TRBV14, the J call TRBJ2-7, with 13 bases matching TRBD2. The J segment lost 5 bases and the V segment lost 4 bases, leaving 5 bases of the junction unmatched. This CDR3 comprises 15 residues. Germline V gene data show CDR1 as SGHDN and CDR2 as FVKESK. As DNA, the CDR3 is TGTGCCAGCAGCCCTGGACTAGCGGGAGCCCACGAGCAGTACGTC. Translation: CASSPGLAGAHEQYV.

The chain combines TRBV5-1 with TRBJ2-2; unclear D gene. CDR3 length: 15 residues. V was pared by 3 bases and J by 0 bases, with 9 bases between. Germline V gene lookup returns CDR1 SGHRS and CDR2 YFSETQ. CDR3 protein: CASSSGRPNTGELFF. The DNA for the CDR3 is TGCGCCAGCAGCTCCGGCCGTCCGAACACCGGGGAGCTGTTTTTT.